These T cell receptor beta chains were read from a single sample in a study of blood T cell repertoires in COVID-19. Profiling relied on immunoSEQ multiplex PCR, and the TCRdb table lists in-frame clones only, not all of them. The sample holds about 140,000 clones; about 80% are singletons and the top ten take around 3.3%. The sequenced sample was peripheral blood. The receptors here all came from a man aged 55 to 70 with acute or convalescent COVID-19. Each CDR3 is given with its conserved first and last residue. The D gene is left open where the match is weak. Rows give clone size only sometimes, using once, few, many, or a class for an expanded clone.

j_call clone_size d_call cdr3_length v_call cdr3_nt cdr3_aa
TRBJ2-2 . TRBD2 16 TRBV27 TGTGCCAGCAGTTCACTAGCGGGTCTCAACACCGGGGAGCTGTTTTTT CASSSLAGLNTGELFF
TRBJ1-2 . . 12 TRBV27 TGTGCCAGTTCGGGCAGGGGTGGTGGCTACACCTTC CASSGRGGGYTF
TRBJ1-4 few TRBD1 16 TRBV6-5 TGTGCCAGCAGTTGGCTAGGGACAGGGACTAATGAAAAACTGTTTTTT CASSWLGTGTNEKLFF
TRBJ2-3 . TRBD2 15 TRBV9 TGTGCCAGCACCGAAGCTAGCGGACCCACAGATACGCAGTATTTT CASTEASGPTDTQYF
TRBJ2-7 . TRBD2 16 TRBV9 TGTGCCAGCAGCCCGAGCTCTAGCGGGAGCTTCCACGAGCAGTACTTC CASSPSSSGSFHEQYF
TRBJ1-5 few . 13 TRBV28 TGTGCCAGCAGTATCCTCAGGGGCCAGCCCCAGCATTTT CASSILRGQPQHF
TRBJ1-3 once . 15 TRBV9 TGTGCCAGCAGCGTAGGGTCGGTCTCTGGAAACACCATATATTTT CASSVGSVSGNTIYF
TRBJ2-7 . . 15 TRBV2 TGTGCCAGCAGTGGCCCGGACACCTTTTCCTACGAGCAGTACTTC CASSGPDTFSYEQYF
TRBJ2-2 . . 16 TRBV6-5 TGTGCCAGCAGTTACTCGAGCGGCTCGGCCACCGGGGAGCTGTTTTTT CASSYSSGSATGELFF
TRBJ1-2 . . 17 TRBV6-1 TGTGCCAGCAGTGGAACCCCACGGGGGGGCGAGGACTATGGCTACACCTTC CASSGTPRGGEDYGYTF
TRBJ1-1 . . 13 TRBV2 TGTGCCAGCAAGATACAACCGAACACTGAAGCTTTCTTT CASKIQPNTEAFF
TRBJ2-3 . . 16 TRBV6-5 TGTGCCAGCAGTTACTTGCAACAGGTTGGGACAGATACGCAGTATTTT CASSYLQQVGTDTQYF
TRBJ1-3 . . 12 TRBV30 TGTGCCTGGAGTCTCTCTGGAAACACCATATATTTT CAWSLSGNTIYF
TRBJ2-7 . TRBD2 16 TRBV3-1/TRBV3-2 TGTGCCAGCAGCCAAGACGTAACTAGCGGGATCTACGAGCAGTACTTC CASSQDVTSGIYEQYF
TRBJ2-3 . . 15 TRBV11-2 TGTGCCAGCAGCTTAAGAGGGAGTGGTACAGATACGCAGTATTTT CASSLRGSGTDTQYF
TRBJ2-1 . . 13 TRBV7-9 TGTGCCAGCAGCTTATCCGGCCTCGTGAGGGAGTTCTTC CASSLSGLVREFF
TRBJ1-6 . . 12 TRBV6-5 TGTGCCAGCAGTTCTGATAATTCACCCCTCCACTTT CASSSDNSPLHF
TRBJ2-7 . TRBD2 15 TRBV27 TGTGCCAGCAGTTTAGGAAGGACTAGGTCCTACGAGCAGTACTTC CASSLGRTRSYEQYF